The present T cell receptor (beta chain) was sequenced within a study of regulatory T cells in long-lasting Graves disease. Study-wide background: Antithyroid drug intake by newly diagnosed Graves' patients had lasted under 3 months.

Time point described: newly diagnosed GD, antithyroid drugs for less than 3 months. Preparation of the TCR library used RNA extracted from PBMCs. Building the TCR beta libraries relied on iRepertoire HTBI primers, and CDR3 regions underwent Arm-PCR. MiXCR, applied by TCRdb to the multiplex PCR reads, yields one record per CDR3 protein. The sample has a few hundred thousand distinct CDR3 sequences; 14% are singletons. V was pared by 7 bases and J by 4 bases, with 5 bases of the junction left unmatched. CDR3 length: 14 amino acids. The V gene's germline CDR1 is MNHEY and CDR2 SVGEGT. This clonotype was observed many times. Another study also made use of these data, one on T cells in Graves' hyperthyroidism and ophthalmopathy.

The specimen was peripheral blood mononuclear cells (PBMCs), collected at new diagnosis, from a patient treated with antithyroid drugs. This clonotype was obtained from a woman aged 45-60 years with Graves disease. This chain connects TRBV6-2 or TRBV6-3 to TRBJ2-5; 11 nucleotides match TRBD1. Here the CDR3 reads CASIPGTGGETQYF. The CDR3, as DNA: TGTGCCAGCATACCCGGGACAGGGGGAGAGACCCAGTACTTC.